The 23 T cell receptor beta chains below all came from one sample that was sequenced in a study of early stage breast cancer tumors. Repertoires were generated with immunoSEQ multiplex PCR, while TCRdb's copy carries only in-frame clones and drops some. Among nearly 70,000 clones listed, over 80% were seen once. The specimen sequenced was blood. These receptors came from a person in their 40s with breast cancer.

The chain joins TRBV14 to TRBJ2-7, with D perhaps matching TRBD1 (5 bases). Trimming took off 4 bases at V and 3 bases at J, with 10 bases between the two ends. CDR3 length: 13 amino acids. From germline, CDR1 is SGHDN and CDR2 FVKESK. CDR3: CASSRYRYYEQYF. In nucleotides, the CDR3 is TGTGCCAGCAGCCGTTACAGGTACTACGAGCAGTACTTC.

For this clone: The same CDR3 arises from other DNA sequences in this sample as well. J is TRBJ1-5 and V is TRBV7-9; TRBD1 matches 7 bases. The V gene end was trimmed by 1 base and the J gene end by 7 bases; junction bases not matched to a gene: 4. This CDR3 is 14 amino acids long. Germline CDR1 reads SEHNR; CDR2 reads FQNEAQ (reference sequence). The CDR3 is CASSLGQGDQPQHF. CDR3 in DNA: TGTGCCAGCAGCTTAGGGCAGGGGGACCAGCCCCAGCATTTT.

The rearrangement joins TRBV28 to TRBJ2-5; TRBD1 or TRBD2 may be the D gene (7 bases each). The CDR3 contains 17 residues. Trimming pared 7 bases from V and 1 base from J, leaving 22 bases between. Germline V gene data show CDR1 as MDHEN and CDR2 as SYDVKM. Written as DNA, the CDR3 is TGTGCCAGCATGGGAGGGGGCAAGCAGCGGCCCCAAGAGACCCAGTACTTC. Translating gives CASMGGGKQRPQETQYF.

The sample holds a few counts of this clone. The rearrangement links TRBV9 to TRBJ1-2, with D perhaps matching TRBD1 (6 bases). CDR3 size: 15 residues. Germline CDR1 SGDLS, CDR2 YYNGEE. The ends were cut back, 1 base at V and 7 bases at J, with 17 bases in the middle. CDR3 loop: CASSVKGHGRAGYTF. The DNA for the CDR3 is TGTGCCAGCAGCGTAAAGGGACATGGAAGGGCTGGCTACACCTTC.

This clone has just one count. In DNA form, the CDR3 reads TGTGCCAGCTCCAGGGAATCTTATGGCTACACCTTC. Translating it yields CASSRESYGYTF. V and J are TRBV11-2 and TRBJ1-2; D possibly corresponds to TRBD1 (5 bases). V lost 8 bases and J lost 5, with 12 bases in between. From germline, CDR1 is SGHAT and CDR2 FQNNGV. This CDR3 contains 12 residues.

V is TRBV6-5 and J is TRBJ2-3; TRBD2 agrees at 8 bases. Unmatched junction bases numbered 6, after V lost 4 bases and J lost 3 bases. This CDR3 contains 15 residues. The germline V gene encodes CDR1 MNHEY and CDR2 SVGAGI. DNA for the CDR3: TGTGCCAGCAGTTCTCTAGCGGGCAAGACAGATACGCAGTATTTT. Translated, it gives CASSSLAGKTDTQYF.

The chain links TRBV27 to TRBJ1-5; TRBD1 is a possible D gene (5 bases). CDR3 length: 12 amino acids. Trimming shortened V by 8 bases and J by 2 bases, and 7 bases separated the two germline ends. CDR1 MNHEY and CDR2 SMNVEV come from the germline V gene (reference sequence). The CDR3 loop reads CASRGGNQPQHF. The CDR3 DNA is TGTGCCAGCCGAGGGGGCAATCAGCCCCAGCATTTT.

The chain joins TRBV20-1 to TRBJ2-7; D remains unclear. The CDR3 spans 11 residues. V lost 4 bases and J 5 bases, leaving 9 bases between the germline ends. Germline CDR1 and CDR2: DFQATT and SNEGSKA (reference sequence). Here the CDR3 reads CSANTVNEQYF. CDR3 nucleotide sequence: TGCAGTGCTAACACTGTGAACGAGCAGTACTTC.

The chain joins TRBV18 to TRBJ1-1; a possible D gene is TRBD1 (6 bases). The CDR3 is 13 residues long. Germline V gives CDR1 KGHSH, CDR2 LQKENI. V lost 3 bases and J 7 bases, leaving 12 bases between the germline ends. CDR3 nucleotides: TGTGCCAGCTCACCCGGGACACAATTTGAAGCTTTCTTT. This codes for CASSPGTQFEAFF.

The chain couples TRBV6-5 to TRBJ1-1; TRBD1 aligns across 8 bases. The CDR3 is 14 residues long. CDR1 and CDR2 from the germline V gene are MNHEY and SVGAGI. J was trimmed by 5 bases and V by 6 bases; bases with no gene match: 8. CDR3 protein: CASRADRGWTEAFF. CDR3 in DNA: TGTGCCAGCAGAGCCGACAGGGGTTGGACTGAAGCTTTCTTT.

This chain's CDR3 is CASTLAERTDTQYF. The DNA for the CDR3 is TGTGCCAGCACCTTAGCGGAGCGCACAGATACGCAGTATTTT. V gene TRBV5-6 combines with J gene TRBJ2-3, with a weak D call TRBD2 (6 bases). Germline V lookup: CDR1 SGHDT, CDR2 YYEEEE. Trimming took off 6 bases at V and 1 base at J, with 12 bases between the two ends. This CDR3 is 14 amino acids long.

The V call is TRBV30, the J call TRBJ1-2, with D possibly TRBD1 on 5 matching bases. V lost 0 bases and J lost 3, with 26 bases in between. CDR1 GTSNPN and CDR2 SVGIG come from the germline V gene (reference sequence). The CDR3 spans 19 residues. The CDR3 region is CAWSVPPHFRDADYYGYTF. The CDR3 nucleotides read TGTGCCTGGAGTGTACCCCCCCACTTCCGGGACGCAGACTACTATGGCTACACCTTC.

The genes are TRBV14 and TRBJ2-5; 10 bases are a match to TRBD2. Germline assignment: CDR1 SGHDN and CDR2 FVKESK. The CDR3 spans 15 residues. V gave up 5 bases and J gave up 3 bases; unmatched junction bases: 6. Here the CDR3 DNA reads TGTGCCAGCAGCACGGGACTAGCGAGAAAAGAGACCCAGTACTTC. This sequence encodes CASSTGLARKETQYF.

CDR3 sequence: CASSQGSSVGPYNEQFF. DNA for the CDR3: TGCGCCAGCAGCCAAGGGTCCTCAGTGGGACCTTACAATGAGCAGTTCTTC. J is TRBJ2-1 and V is TRBV4-1; tentatively, D is TRBD1 or TRBD2 (5 bases each). Trimming cost V 1 base and J 4 bases, with 17 bases left between them. The CDR3 totals 17 residues. The germline CDR1 and CDR2 sequences are MGHRA and YSYEKL.

This clone turned up a few times. The chain recombines TRBV6-1 with TRBJ1-5; 7 bases are a match to TRBD1. Trimming cost V 4 bases and J 1 base; bases outside gene matches: 4. This CDR3 has 15 residues. Germline CDR1 reads MNHNS; CDR2 reads SASEGT. The CDR3 reads CASSATGESNQPQHF. CDR3 nucleotides: TGTGCCAGCAGTGCTACAGGGGAGAGCAATCAGCCCCAGCATTTT.

This chain joins TRBV2 and TRBJ2-7, with D maybe TRBD1 (5 bases). The CDR3 covers 14 residues. CDR1 is SNHLY, CDR2 FYNNEI, per germline. V lost 6 bases, J lost 2 bases, and 14 bases lay in between. As DNA, the CDR3 is TGTGCCAGCAGGGCTCAGACAGACCCCTACGAGCAGTACTTC. This encodes CASRAQTDPYEQYF.

In DNA, the CDR3 is TGTGCCAGCAGTCCGGGACGGGACTATGGCTACACCTTC. This codes for CASSPGRDYGYTF. The chain carries TRBV2 and TRBJ1-2; a weak D match, TRBD1 (5 bases). Deletions cut 5 bases from V and 3 bases from J, with 10 bases between. This CDR3 contains 13 residues. Germline CDR1 SNHLY, CDR2 FYNNEI.

The V call is TRBV18, the J call TRBJ2-5; 8 bases match TRBD1. This CDR3 comprises 17 residues. J gave up 3 bases and V 2 bases, and 11 bases lay outside the gene matches. From germline, CDR1 is KGHSH and CDR2 LQKENI. In DNA, the CDR3 is TGTGCCAGCTCACCATATGTTTCAGGACAGGGTGAAGAGACCCAGTACTTC. Translating gives CASSPYVSGQGEETQYF.

This clone was counted once. The rearrangement links TRBV2 to TRBJ1-5, with D possibly being TRBD1 (5 bases). Germline V gives CDR1 SNHLY, CDR2 FYNNEI. Trimming removed 4 bases at V and 4 bases at J, with 14 bases between. The CDR3 runs 15 residues. The CDR3, as DNA: TGTGCCAGCAGTGCGCCGGGACTGACGAATCAGCCCCAGCATTTT. It codes for CASSAPGLTNQPQHF.

The V call is TRBV2, the J call TRBJ2-1; a weak D match, TRBD2 (6 bases). The CDR3 is 12 amino acids. V gave up 9 bases and J gave up 9 bases, with 15 bases separating them. Looked up from germline, CDR1 is SNHLY and CDR2 is FYNNEI. CDR3 protein: CARSLALGEQFF. For the CDR3, the DNA is TGTGCCAGGTCTCTAGCGTTAGGTGAGCAGTTCTTC. The full variable domain, with the rest looked up from reference TRBV2 and TRBJ2-1, is EPEVTQTPSHQVTQMGQEVILRCVPISNHLYFYWYRQILGQKVEFLVSFYNNEISEKSEIFDDQFSVERPDGSNFTLKIRSTKLEDSAMYFCARSLALGEQFFGPGTRLTVL.

This clone appeared a few times. The sample carries other DNA sequences with the same CDR3. J is TRBJ1-2 and V is TRBV27; tentative D call: TRBD1 (6 bases). Trimming took 5 bases from V and 4 from J, leaving 11 bases between them. This CDR3 comprises 13 residues. CDR1 and CDR2 from the germline V gene are MNHEY and SMNVEV (reference sequence). CDR3 residues: CASSVGGLYGYTF. CDR3 nucleotide sequence: TGTGCCAGCAGTGTTGGGGGGCTCTATGGCTACACCTTC.

This sequence joins TRBV4-1 and TRBJ1-5; possibly TRBD1 for D (5 bases). Germline V CDR1 and CDR2: MGHRA, YSYEKL. V lost 1 base to trimming and J lost 2 bases, with 9 bases between them. The CDR3 spans 15 residues. The CDR3 sequence: CASSQVVGGNQPQHF. CDR3 sequence (DNA): TGCGCCAGCAGCCAAGTTGTAGGGGGCAATCAGCCCCAGCATTTT.

This clone was counted once. This chain uses TRBV11-3 with TRBJ2-1; D gene uncertain. The CDR3 loop spans 15 amino acids. V was clipped by 0 bases and J by 5 bases, with 11 bases between them. Germline V gene sequence: CDR1 SGHNT, CDR2 YENEEA. CDR3 sequence reads: CASSLEPPSNNEQFF. The CDR3 coding sequence is TGTGCCAGCAGCTTAGAACCCCCTAGTAACAATGAGCAGTTCTTC.